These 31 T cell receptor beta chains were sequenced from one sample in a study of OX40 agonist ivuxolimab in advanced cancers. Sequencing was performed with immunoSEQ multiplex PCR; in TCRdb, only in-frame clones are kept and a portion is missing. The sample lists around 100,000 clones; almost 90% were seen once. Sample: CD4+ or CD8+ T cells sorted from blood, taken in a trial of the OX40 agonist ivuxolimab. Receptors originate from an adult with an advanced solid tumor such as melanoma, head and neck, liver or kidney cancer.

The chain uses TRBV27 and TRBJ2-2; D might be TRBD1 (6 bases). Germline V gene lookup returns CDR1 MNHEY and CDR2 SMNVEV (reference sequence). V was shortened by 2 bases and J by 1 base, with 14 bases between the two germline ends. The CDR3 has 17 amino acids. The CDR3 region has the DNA TGTGCCAGCAGTTTAGGGTTCGGACAGAAGAACACCGGGGAGCTGTTTTTT. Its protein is CASSLGFGQKNTGELFF.

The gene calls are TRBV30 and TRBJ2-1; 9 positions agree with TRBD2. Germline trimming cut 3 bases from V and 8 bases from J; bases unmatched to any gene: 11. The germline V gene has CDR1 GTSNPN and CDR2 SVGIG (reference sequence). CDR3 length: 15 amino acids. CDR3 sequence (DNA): TGTGCCTGGAGGCCGCGGGCGGGGGGGATCCATGAGCAGTTCTTC. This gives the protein CAWRPRAGGIHEQFF.

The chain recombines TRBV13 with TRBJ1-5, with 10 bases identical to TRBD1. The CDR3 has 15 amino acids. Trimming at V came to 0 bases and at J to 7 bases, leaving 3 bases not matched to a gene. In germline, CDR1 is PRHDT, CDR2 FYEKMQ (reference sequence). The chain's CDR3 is CASSLGGTGAQPQHF. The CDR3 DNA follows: TGTGCCAGCAGCTTAGGGGGGACAGGGGCCCAGCCCCAGCATTTT.

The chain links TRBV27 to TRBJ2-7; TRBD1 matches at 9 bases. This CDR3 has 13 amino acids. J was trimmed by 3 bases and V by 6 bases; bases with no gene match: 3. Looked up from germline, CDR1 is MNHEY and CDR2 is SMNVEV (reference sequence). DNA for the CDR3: TGTGCCAGCAGAGGGACAGGGAGCTACGAGCAGTACTTC. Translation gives CASRGTGSYEQYF.

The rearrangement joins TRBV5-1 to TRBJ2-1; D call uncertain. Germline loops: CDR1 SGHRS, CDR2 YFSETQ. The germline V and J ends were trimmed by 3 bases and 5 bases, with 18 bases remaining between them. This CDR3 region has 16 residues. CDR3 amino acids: CASSSNGRYVNNEQFF. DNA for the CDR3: TGCGCCAGCAGCTCTAACGGGCGGTACGTGAACAATGAGCAGTTCTTC. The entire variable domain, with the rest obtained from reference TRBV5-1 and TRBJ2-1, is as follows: KAGVTQTPRYLIKTRGQQVTLSCSPISGHRSVSWYQQTPGQGLQFLFEYFSETQRNKGNFPGRFSGRQFSNSRSEMNVSTLELGDSALYLCASSSNGRYVNNEQFFGPGTRLTVL.

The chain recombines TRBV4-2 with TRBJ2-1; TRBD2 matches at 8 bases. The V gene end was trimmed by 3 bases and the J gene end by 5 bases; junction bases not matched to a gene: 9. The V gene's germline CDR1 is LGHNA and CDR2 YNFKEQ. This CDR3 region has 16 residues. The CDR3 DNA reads TGTGCCAGCAGCCAGCCAGGAGCGGGGGATAACAATGAGCAGTTCTTC. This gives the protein CASSQPGAGDNNEQFF.

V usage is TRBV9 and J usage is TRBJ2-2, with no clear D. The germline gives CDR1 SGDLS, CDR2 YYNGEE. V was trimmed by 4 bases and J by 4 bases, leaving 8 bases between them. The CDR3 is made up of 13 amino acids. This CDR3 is CASSFSTTGELFF. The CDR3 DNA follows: TGTGCCAGCAGCTTTAGTACCACCGGGGAGCTGTTTTTT.

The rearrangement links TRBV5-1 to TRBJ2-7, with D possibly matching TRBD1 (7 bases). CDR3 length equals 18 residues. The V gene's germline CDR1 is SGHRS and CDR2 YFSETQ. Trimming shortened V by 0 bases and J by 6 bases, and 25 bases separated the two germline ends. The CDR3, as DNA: TGCGCCAGCAGCTTGGGTCCAGGGGGAGCGGGCCTAGTCCGCGAGCAGTACTTC. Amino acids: CASSLGPGGAGLVREQYF.

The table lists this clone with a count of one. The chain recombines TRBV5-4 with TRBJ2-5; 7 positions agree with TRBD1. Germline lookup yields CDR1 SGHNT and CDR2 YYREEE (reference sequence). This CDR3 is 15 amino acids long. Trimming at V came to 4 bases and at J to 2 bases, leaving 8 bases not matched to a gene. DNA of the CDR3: TGTGCCAGCAGCCTGGGGACAGAGACTCAAGAGACCCAGTACTTC. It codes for CASSLGTETQETQYF.

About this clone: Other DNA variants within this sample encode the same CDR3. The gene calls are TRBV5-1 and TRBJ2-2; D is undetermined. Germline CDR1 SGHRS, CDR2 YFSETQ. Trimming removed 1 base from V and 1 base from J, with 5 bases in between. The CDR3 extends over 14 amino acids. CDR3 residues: CASSLLGNTGELFF. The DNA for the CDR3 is TGCGCCAGCAGCTTGTTAGGGAACACCGGGGAGCTGTTTTTT.

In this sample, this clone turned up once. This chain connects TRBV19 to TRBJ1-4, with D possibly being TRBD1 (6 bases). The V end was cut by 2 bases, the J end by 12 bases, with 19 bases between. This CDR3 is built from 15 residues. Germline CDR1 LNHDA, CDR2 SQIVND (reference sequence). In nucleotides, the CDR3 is TGTGCCAGTAGTATAAATGGGGGCGGGCCTACGGAACTGTTTTTT. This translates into CASSINGGGPTELFF. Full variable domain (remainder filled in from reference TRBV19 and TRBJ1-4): DGGITQSPKYLFRKEGQNVTLSCEQNLNHDAMYWYRQDPGQGLRLIYYSQIVNDFQKGDIAEGYSVSREKKESFPLTVTSAQKNPTAFYLCASSINGGGPTELFFGSGTQLSVL.

CDR3 coding DNA: TGTGCCAGCAGCCCATCCCCGGACAGCCGTGACTACACCTTC. Its translation: CASSPSPDSRDYTF. The V call is TRBV7-3, the J call TRBJ1-2, with D possibly being TRBD1 (6 bases). V lost 5 bases to trimming and J lost 10 bases, with 20 bases between them. This CDR3 is built from 14 residues. The germline V gene encodes CDR1 SGHTA and CDR2 FQGTGA.

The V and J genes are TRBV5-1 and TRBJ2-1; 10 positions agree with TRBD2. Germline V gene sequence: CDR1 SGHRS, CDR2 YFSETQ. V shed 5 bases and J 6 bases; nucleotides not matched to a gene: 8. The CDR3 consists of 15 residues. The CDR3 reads CASRPAGGRGNEQFF. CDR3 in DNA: TGCGCCAGCAGACCAGCGGGGGGGCGTGGCAATGAGCAGTTCTTC.

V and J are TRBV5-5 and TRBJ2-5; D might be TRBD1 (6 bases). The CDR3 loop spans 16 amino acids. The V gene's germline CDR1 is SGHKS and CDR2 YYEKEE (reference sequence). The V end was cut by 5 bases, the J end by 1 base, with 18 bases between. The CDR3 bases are TGTGCCAGCAGACTGCTGCCTACAGGGTTCCAAGAGACCCAGTACTTC. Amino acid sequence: CASRLLPTGFQETQYF.

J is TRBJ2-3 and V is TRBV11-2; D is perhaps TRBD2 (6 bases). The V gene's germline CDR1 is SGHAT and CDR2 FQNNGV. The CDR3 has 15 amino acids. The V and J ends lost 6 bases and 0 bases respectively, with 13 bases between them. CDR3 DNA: TGTGCCAGCAGTCTAACGGGGACTAGCACAGATACGCAGTATTTT. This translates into CASSLTGTSTDTQYF.

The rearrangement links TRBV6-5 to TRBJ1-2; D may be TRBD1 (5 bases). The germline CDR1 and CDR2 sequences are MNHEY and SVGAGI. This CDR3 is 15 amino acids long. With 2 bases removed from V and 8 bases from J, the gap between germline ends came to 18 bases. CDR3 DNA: TGTGCCAGCAGTTACACAGGTACAATAAGTGGCGGCTACACCTTC. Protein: CASSYTGTISGGYTF.

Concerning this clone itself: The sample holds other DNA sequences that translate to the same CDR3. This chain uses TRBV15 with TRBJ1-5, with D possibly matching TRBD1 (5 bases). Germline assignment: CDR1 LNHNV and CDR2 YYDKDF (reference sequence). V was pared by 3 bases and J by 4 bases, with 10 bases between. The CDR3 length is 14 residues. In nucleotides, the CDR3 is TGTGCCACCAGCAGGGGGGGTAGTAATCAGCCCCAGCATTTT. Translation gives CATSRGGSNQPQHF.

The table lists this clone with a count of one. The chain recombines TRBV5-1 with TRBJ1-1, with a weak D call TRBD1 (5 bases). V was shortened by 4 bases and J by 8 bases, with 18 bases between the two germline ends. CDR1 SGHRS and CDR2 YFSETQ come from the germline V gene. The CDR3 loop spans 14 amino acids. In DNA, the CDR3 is TGCGCCAGCAGCATTTCCAGTGGGGCGTGGGAAGCTTTCTTT. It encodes CASSISSGAWEAFF. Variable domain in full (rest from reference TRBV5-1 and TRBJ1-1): KAGVTQTPRYLIKTRGQQVTLSCSPISGHRSVSWYQQTPGQGLQFLFEYFSETQRNKGNFPGRFSGRQFSNSRSEMNVSTLELGDSALYLCASSISSGAWEAFFGQGTRLTVV.

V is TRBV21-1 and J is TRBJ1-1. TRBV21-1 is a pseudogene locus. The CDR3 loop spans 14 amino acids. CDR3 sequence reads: CASSKVGPRSEAFF. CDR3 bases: TGTGCCAGCAGCAAAGTAGGGCCTAGGAGTGAAGCTTTCTTT.

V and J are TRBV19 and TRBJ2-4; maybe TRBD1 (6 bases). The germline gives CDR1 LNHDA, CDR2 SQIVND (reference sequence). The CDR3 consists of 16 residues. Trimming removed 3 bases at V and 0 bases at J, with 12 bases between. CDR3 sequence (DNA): TGTGCCAGTAGTATCAGGGACACCTTAGCCAAAAACATTCAGTACTTC. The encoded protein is CASSIRDTLAKNIQYF.

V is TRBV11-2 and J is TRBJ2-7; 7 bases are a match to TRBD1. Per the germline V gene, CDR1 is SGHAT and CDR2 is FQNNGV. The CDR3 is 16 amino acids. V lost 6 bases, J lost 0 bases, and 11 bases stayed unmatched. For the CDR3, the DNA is TGTGCCAGCAGACAACAAACGGCAGGGGGCTCCTACGAGCAGTACTTC. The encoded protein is CASRQQTAGGSYEQYF.

As DNA, the CDR3 is TGTGCCAGCAGCTTAGCGGGGGGGGCATGGGACATTCAGTACTTC. Amino acid sequence: CASSLAGGAWDIQYF. The chain has TRBV7-8 and TRBJ2-4, with a weak D call TRBD2 (7 bases). CDR1 is SGHVS, CDR2 FQNEAQ, per germline. Trimming stripped 0 bases from V and 8 bases from J, with 14 bases between. The CDR3 totals 15 residues. Looking up the rest from reference TRBV7-8 and TRBJ2-4 gives the full variable domain: GAGVSQSPRYKVAKRGQDVALRCDPISGHVSLFWYQQALGQGPEFLTYFQNEAQLDKSGLPSDRFFAERPEGSVSTLKIQRTQQEDSAVYLCASSLAGGAWDIQYFGAGTRLSVL.

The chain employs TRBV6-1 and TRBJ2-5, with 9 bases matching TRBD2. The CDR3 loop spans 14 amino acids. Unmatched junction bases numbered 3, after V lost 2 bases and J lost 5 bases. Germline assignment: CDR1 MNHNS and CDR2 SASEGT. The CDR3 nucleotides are TGTGCCAGCAGTGAACTAGCGGGGAGGGAGACCCAGTACTTC. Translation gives CASSELAGRETQYF.

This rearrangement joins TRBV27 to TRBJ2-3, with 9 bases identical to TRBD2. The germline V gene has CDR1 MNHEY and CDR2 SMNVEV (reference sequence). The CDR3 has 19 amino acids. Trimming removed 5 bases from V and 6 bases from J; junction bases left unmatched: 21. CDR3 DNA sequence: TGTGCCAGCAGTCTCCGTGGCGGAGCGGGGGGTAAAAGAGTGGATACGCAGTATTTT. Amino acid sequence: CASSLRGGAGGKRVDTQYF.

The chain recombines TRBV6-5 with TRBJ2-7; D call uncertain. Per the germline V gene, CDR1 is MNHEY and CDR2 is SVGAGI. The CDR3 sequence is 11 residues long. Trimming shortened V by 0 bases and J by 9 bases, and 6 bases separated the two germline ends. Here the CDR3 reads CASSYSKVQYF. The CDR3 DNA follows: TGTGCCAGCAGTTACTCGAAAGTGCAGTACTTC.

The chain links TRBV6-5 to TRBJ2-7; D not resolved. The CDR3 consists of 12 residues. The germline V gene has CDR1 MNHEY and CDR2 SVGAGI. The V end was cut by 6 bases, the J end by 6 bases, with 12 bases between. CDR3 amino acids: CASRRSGFEQYF. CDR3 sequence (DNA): TGTGCCAGCAGAAGGTCTGGGTTCGAGCAGTACTTC.

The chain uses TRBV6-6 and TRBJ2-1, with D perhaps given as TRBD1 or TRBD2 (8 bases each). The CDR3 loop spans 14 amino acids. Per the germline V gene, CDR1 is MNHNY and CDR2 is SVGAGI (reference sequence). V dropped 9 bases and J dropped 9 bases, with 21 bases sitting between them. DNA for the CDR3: TGTGCCAGTCTCAATAGCGGGACAGGTGGTGAGCAGTTCTTC. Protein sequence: CASLNSGTGGEQFF.

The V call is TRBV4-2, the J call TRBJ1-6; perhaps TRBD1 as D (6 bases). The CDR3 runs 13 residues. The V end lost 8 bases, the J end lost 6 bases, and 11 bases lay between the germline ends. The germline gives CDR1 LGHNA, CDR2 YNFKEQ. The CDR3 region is CASSRGSNSPLHF. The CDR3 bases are TGTGCCAGCTCCAGGGGCAGTAATTCACCCCTCCACTTT.

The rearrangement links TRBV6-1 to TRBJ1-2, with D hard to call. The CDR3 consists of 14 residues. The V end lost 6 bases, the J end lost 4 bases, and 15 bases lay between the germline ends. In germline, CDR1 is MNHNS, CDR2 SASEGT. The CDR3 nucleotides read TGTGCCAGCAGGACCCTAGGAGAACGCTATGGCTACACCTTC. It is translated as CASRTLGERYGYTF.

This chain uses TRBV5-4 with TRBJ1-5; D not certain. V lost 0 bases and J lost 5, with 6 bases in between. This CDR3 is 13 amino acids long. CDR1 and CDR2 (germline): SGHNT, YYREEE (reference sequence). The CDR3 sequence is CASSLAGDQPQHF. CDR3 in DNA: TGTGCCAGCAGCTTGGCGGGAGATCAGCCCCAGCATTTT.

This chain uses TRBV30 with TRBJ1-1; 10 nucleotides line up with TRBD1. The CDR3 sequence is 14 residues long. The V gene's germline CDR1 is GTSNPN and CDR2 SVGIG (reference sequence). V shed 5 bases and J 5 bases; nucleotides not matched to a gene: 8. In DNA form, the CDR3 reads TGTGCCTGGTGCCGCCCGGGACAGGGGACTGAAGCTTTCTTT. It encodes CAWCRPGQGTEAFF.